Sequencing of this T cell receptor beta chain was carried out in a study of blood T cells in healthy people across ages. Study results and limitations: Versus aged donors, long-lived donors had higher diversity and more naive CD4+ cells.

V lost 1 base, J lost 2 bases, and 8 bases lay in between. This CDR3 has 14 residues. Germline V gene sequence: CDR1 MGHRA, CDR2 YSYEKL. Concerning this clonotype: What it recognizes is unknown.

A second roughly 6 to 11 cycle PCR used barcoded and J-beta primers. Samples each returned at least 3 million CDR3-containing paired-end reads. TCRdb called the 5' RACE reads again in MiXCR, with one record for every CDR3 protein. The sample lists some 920,000 distinct CDR3 sequences; around 54% were seen once. A minimum of 5 micrograms of total RNA was extracted per sample. The sequence was obtained from a woman aged 55-70 years in good health. Material: blood. The rearrangement joins TRBV4-1 to TRBJ2-5; D not resolved. The CDR3 nucleotides are TGCGCCAGCAGCCAAGTTGGCCAGCAAGAGACCCAGTACTTC. Translation: CASSQVGQQETQYF.